This passage covers 6 T cell receptor beta chains from one sample sequenced in a study of blood T cell repertoires in COVID-19. Here immunoSEQ multiplex PCR was the method, and the copy in TCRdb shows in-frame clones only, minus some. Among more than 95,000 clones listed, approximately 82% were seen once. The sequencing sample was made of peripheral blood. The receptors were sampled from a man younger than 40 with acute or convalescent COVID-19.

The chain employs TRBV29-1 and TRBJ1-3; a weak D match, TRBD1 (6 bases). This CDR3 spans 12 amino acids. With 6 bases removed from V and 4 bases from J, the gap between germline ends came to 10 bases. Germline values: CDR1 SQVTM, CDR2 ANQGSEA. The CDR3 DNA sequence: TGCAGCGTAGAGACAGGAGGAAACACCATATATTTT. Amino acid sequence: CSVETGGNTIYF. The complete variable domain, with remaining parts taken from reference TRBV29-1 and TRBJ1-3, reads SAVISQKPSRDICQRGTSLTIQCQVDSQVTMMFWYRQQPGQSLTLIATANQGSEATYESGFVIDKFPISRPNLTFSTLTVSNMSPEDSSIYLCSVETGGNTIYFGEGSWLTVV.

This clone was seen a handful of times. The rearrangement joins TRBV6-1 to TRBJ2-1; 14 nucleotides align to TRBD2. The CDR3 spans 18 residues. Germline trimming cut 4 bases from V and 0 bases from J; bases unmatched to any gene: 5. Germline CDR1 and CDR2: MNHNS and SASEGT. CDR3 coding DNA: TGTGCCAGCAGTGGGGGACTAGCGGGGGCCCACTCCTACAATGAGCAGTTCTTC. Translated: CASSGGLAGAHSYNEQFF.

This clone has just a few counts. V is TRBV11-2 and J is TRBJ1-3, with unresolved D. From germline, CDR1 is SGHAT and CDR2 FQNNGV. There are 14 residues in the CDR3. Trimming stripped 1 base from V and 2 bases from J, with 6 bases between. The CDR3 reads CASSLGGAGNTIYF. The CDR3 DNA follows: TGTGCCAGCAGCTTAGGAGGCGCTGGAAACACCATATATTTT.

The rearrangement links TRBV6-5 to TRBJ2-1; TRBD1 is a possible D gene (5 bases). Per the germline V gene, CDR1 is MNHEY and CDR2 is SVGAGI. The V and J ends lost 6 bases and 4 bases respectively, with 10 bases between them. The CDR3 has 13 residues. The CDR3 DNA is TGTGCCAGCAGCGGATCAGGGTACAATGAGCAGTTCTTC. Amino acid sequence: CASSGSGYNEQFF.

J is TRBJ2-7 and V is TRBV29-1, with D possibly being TRBD1 (6 bases). This CDR3 is 11 amino acids long. The V gene's germline CDR1 is SQVTM and CDR2 ANQGSEA. The V and J ends lost 6 bases and 6 bases respectively, with 12 bases between them. In DNA, the CDR3 is TGCAGCGTGGAACAGGGTAGCGAGCAGTACGTC. This gives the protein CSVEQGSEQYV.

V and J are TRBV7-2 and TRBJ1-2; D is ambiguous. The germline gives CDR1 SGHTA, CDR2 FQGNSA. Trimming removed 0 bases from V and 5 bases from J, with 10 bases in between. The CDR3 sequence is 14 residues long. CDR3 DNA sequence: TGTGCCAGCAGCTTAGCGGGCAGTTTGTATGGCTACACCTTC. The encoded protein is CASSLAGSLYGYTF.